Shown below are 26 T cell receptor beta chains from a single sample sequenced in a study of blood T cell repertoires in COVID-19. Libraries were prepared by immunoSEQ multiplex PCR; TCRdb keeps only in-frame clonotypes and omits some of them. This sample has 150,000 to 200,000 clones; over 75% occur once, and the top ten carry less than 6%. Sequencing was performed on PBMCs or T cells enriched from blood (not recorded which). Source of these receptors: a man aged 40-49 years who had recovered from COVID-19.

In its sample, this clone was seen once. The chain is built from TRBV2 and TRBJ2-3; maybe TRBD2 (5 bases). CDR1 and CDR2 (germline): SNHLY, FYNNEI. This CDR3 has 11 amino acids. For the CDR3, the DNA is TGTGATTCAGCGGTAAGAGATACGCAGTATTTT. Amino acid sequence: CDSAVRDTQYF.

This sequence joins TRBV11-2 and TRBJ2-1, with 9 bases that match TRBD2. This CDR3 is built from 15 residues. Per germline, CDR1 SGHAT and CDR2 FQNNGV. V shed 1 base and J 5 bases; nucleotides not matched to a gene: 3. The CDR3 region is CASSLVAGEDNEQFF. The DNA for the CDR3 is TGTGCCAGCAGCTTAGTAGCGGGGGAAGACAATGAGCAGTTCTTC.

The chain joins TRBV3-1 (or the pseudogene TRBV3-2) to TRBJ2-7; D might be TRBD2 (5 bases). Germline V gene sequence: CDR1 LGHDT, CDR2 YNNKEL (reference sequence). The CDR3 is made up of 14 amino acids. V dropped 4 bases and J dropped 3 bases, with 13 bases sitting between them. The DNA for the CDR3 is TGTGCCAGCAGCCTAGACACGGGGAACTACGAGCAGTACTTC. Amino acid sequence: CASSLDTGNYEQYF.

The chain couples TRBV7-8 to TRBJ1-3; D not resolved. V lost 6 bases to trimming and J lost 4 bases, with 4 bases between them. The CDR3 length is 11 residues. Germline values: CDR1 SGHVS, CDR2 FQNEAQ. The CDR3: CASRRGNTIYF. Written as DNA, the CDR3 is TGTGCCAGCAGGAGAGGAAACACCATATATTTT.

J is TRBJ1-6 and V is TRBV10-3; D unresolved. This CDR3 comprises 13 residues. Trimming took off 6 bases at V and 9 bases at J, with 12 bases between the two ends. Germline V gene sequence: CDR1 ENHRY, CDR2 SYGVKD. CDR3 nucleotide sequence: TGTGCCATCAGCGACCTATCGGGTTCACCCCTCCACTTT. Its translation: CAISDLSGSPLHF.

The chain couples TRBV11-2 to TRBJ2-3; D perhaps matches TRBD2 (7 bases). V was cut by 1 base and J by 1 base, with 12 bases left in between. CDR3 length: 16 amino acids. Germline V gene lookup returns CDR1 SGHAT and CDR2 FQNNGV. CDR3: CASSLVGGARTDTQYF. Written as DNA, the CDR3 is TGTGCCAGCAGCTTAGTGGGGGGGGCCCGCACAGATACGCAGTATTTT.

The genes are TRBV20-1 and TRBJ1-6, with a possible D match to TRBD1 (5 bases). This CDR3 region has 16 residues. Trimming cost V 3 bases and J 0 bases, with 12 bases left between them. The germline V gene has CDR1 DFQATT and CDR2 SNEGSKA (reference sequence). The CDR3 region is CSASRGISSYNSPLHF. CDR3 coding DNA: TGCAGTGCTAGTAGGGGAATCAGCTCCTATAATTCACCCCTCCACTTT.

The J gene is TRBJ1-4, the V gene TRBV7-9, with D hard to call. This CDR3 comprises 11 residues. Trimming cost V 2 bases and J 11 bases, with 6 bases left between them. The germline V gene has CDR1 SEHNR and CDR2 FQNEAQ (reference sequence). The CDR3 spells CASSLSGKLFF. The CDR3 DNA reads as TGTGCCAGCAGCTTATCGGGGAAACTGTTTTTT.

The chain links TRBV5-1 to TRBJ1-2; TRBD1 is a possible D gene (6 bases). Germline assignment: CDR1 SGHRS and CDR2 YFSETQ. V was shortened by 5 bases and J by 2 bases, with 13 bases between the two germline ends. This CDR3 has 14 amino acids. Written as DNA, the CDR3 is TGCGCCAGCAGTACACAGGGACCCAACTATGGCTACACCTTC. Amino acids: CASSTQGPNYGYTF.

The chain has TRBV19 and TRBJ1-5, with a weak D call TRBD1 (6 bases). Trimming shortened V by 3 bases and J by 3 bases, and 15 bases separated the two germline ends. This CDR3 is built from 16 residues. Germline CDR1 is LNHDA and CDR2 is SQIVND (reference sequence). The CDR3 sequence is CASSMDSSLLNQPQHF. For the CDR3, the DNA is TGTGCCAGTAGTATGGACAGTTCCCTCCTCAATCAGCCCCAGCATTTT.

The J gene is TRBJ2-3, the V gene TRBV25-1; 7 nucleotides match TRBD2. The CDR3 runs to 15 residues. Germline values: CDR1 MGHDK, CDR2 SYGVNS. J gave up 5 bases and V 4 bases, and 9 bases lay outside the gene matches. The CDR3 bases are TGTGCCAGCAGTGTGGCGCGGGGGATGAAAGATACGCAGTATTTT. Translation: CASSVARGMKDTQYF. The full variable domain, completed using reference TRBV25-1 and TRBJ2-3, is EADIYQTPRYLVIGTGKKITLECSQTMGHDKMYWYQQDPGMELHLIHYSYGVNSTEKGDLSSESTVSRIRTEHFPLTLESARPSHTSQYLCASSVARGMKDTQYFGPGTRLTVL.

The chain links TRBV6-1 to TRBJ1-2, with TRBD1 matching 7 bases. V dropped 7 bases and J dropped 2; count of bases not matched to a gene: 10. CDR3 size: 15 residues. Germline V gene data show CDR1 as MNHNS and CDR2 as SASEGT. The CDR3 sequence is CASTQGTVRNYGYTF. The CDR3 bases are TGTGCCAGCACCCAAGGGACAGTGAGGAACTATGGCTACACCTTC.

J is TRBJ1-2 and V is TRBV7-8; TRBD1 matches at 10 bases. Trimming removed 5 bases from V and 2 bases from J; junction bases left unmatched: 5. Per germline, CDR1 SGHVS and CDR2 FQNEAQ. This CDR3 has 15 amino acids. The CDR3 DNA is TGTGCCAGCAGCCTGCGGACAGGGGGAAACTATGGCTACACCTTC. It yields the protein CASSLRTGGNYGYTF. The variable domain in full, with the rest retrieved from reference TRBV7-8 and TRBJ1-2, is GAGVSQSPRYKVAKRGQDVALRCDPISGHVSLFWYQQALGQGPEFLTYFQNEAQLDKSGLPSDRFFAERPEGSVSTLKIQRTQQEDSAVYLCASSLRTGGNYGYTFGSGTRLTVV.

The chain has TRBV7-2 and TRBJ2-7, with 14 bases matching TRBD2. Germline assignment: CDR1 SGHTA and CDR2 FQGNSA. The CDR3 runs 21 residues. Trimming at V came to 0 bases and at J to 7 bases, leaving 20 bases not matched to a gene. In DNA form, the CDR3 reads TGTGCCAGCAGCTTAGCGTATGGACGACTAGCGGGGGGGCCCCCTCGATTGGAGCAGTACTTC. This translates into CASSLAYGRLAGGPPRLEQYF.

This clone was counted at least ten times. The chain recombines TRBV6-1 with TRBJ1-6; the match to TRBD1 covers 7 bases. After removal of 2 bases from V and 4 bases from J, the junction contained 11 bases not matched to a gene. The CDR3 spans 18 residues. Germline lookup yields CDR1 MNHNS and CDR2 SASEGT. As DNA, the CDR3 is TGTGCCAGCAGTGAAAGGGGGGACAGAACCAAGTATAATTCACCCCTCCACTTT. It is translated as CASSERGDRTKYNSPLHF.

The chain combines TRBV2 with TRBJ2-3, with TRBD2 matching 10 bases. CDR1 is SNHLY, CDR2 FYNNEI, per germline. The trim removed 5 bases at V and 1 base at J, leaving 9 bases unmatched. The CDR3 extends over 17 amino acids. The CDR3 is CASSPELGTSGTDTQYF. CDR3 coding DNA: TGTGCCAGCAGTCCTGAACTCGGGACTAGCGGCACAGATACGCAGTATTTT.

This clone occurred a few times. The genes are TRBV4-1 and TRBJ1-5; perhaps TRBD1 as D (5 bases). Trimming removed 1 base from V and 4 bases from J, with 11 bases in between. The CDR3 totals 15 residues. CDR1 is MGHRA and CDR2 is YSYEKL in the germline V gene. The CDR3 DNA is TGCGCCAGCAGCCAAGCAGGGTTCGGGAATCAGCCCCAGCATTTT. It encodes CASSQAGFGNQPQHF.

The chain is built from TRBV27 and TRBJ1-2; a possible D gene is TRBD1 (6 bases). V gave up 6 bases and J gave up 2 bases, with 10 bases separating them. Germline V gene lookup returns CDR1 MNHEY and CDR2 SMNVEV (reference sequence). There are 13 residues in the CDR3. The CDR3 reads CASSTGTNYGYTF. The CDR3 DNA is TGTGCCAGCAGCACCGGGACAAACTATGGCTACACCTTC.

V usage is TRBV5-4 and J usage is TRBJ1-1; 7 positions agree with TRBD1. V was pared by 4 bases and J by 4 bases, with 16 bases of the junction left unmatched. The CDR3 is made up of 17 amino acids. Germline-derived CDR1 and CDR2 are SGHNT and YYREEE (reference sequence). CDR3 DNA: TGTGCCAGCAGCCCGGCGGGGCGCTCAGGGGGGAGCACTGAAGCTTTCTTT. Translation: CASSPAGRSGGSTEAFF. The variable domain in full, with the rest retrieved from reference TRBV5-4 and TRBJ1-1, is ETGVTQSPTHLIKTRGQQVTLRCSSQSGHNTVSWYQQALGQGPQFIFQYYREEENGRGNFPPRFSGLQFPNYSSELNVNALELDDSALYLCASSPAGRSGGSTEAFFGQGTRLTVV.

This clone has at least ten counts. The V gene is TRBV6-5, the J gene TRBJ1-1; 7 nucleotides match TRBD1. V gave up 4 bases and J gave up 1 base; unmatched junction bases: 3. CDR1 is MNHEY, CDR2 SVGAGI, per germline. This CDR3 is 14 amino acids long. The CDR3 DNA is TGTGCCAGCAGTTTCGGGACAGAGAACACTGAAGCTTTCTTT. Protein product: CASSFGTENTEAFF.

The J gene is TRBJ2-3, the V gene TRBV5-1; TRBD2 aligns across 13 bases. The CDR3 has 18 residues. CDR1 and CDR2 from the germline V gene are SGHRS and YFSETQ. Trimming took 4 bases from V and 2 from J; bases not matched to a gene: 10. CDR3 bases: TGCGCCAGCAGCCCCAGACTAGCGGGGGGATCACACACAGATACGCAGTATTTT. Translation: CASSPRLAGGSHTDTQYF.

This CDR3 is CASSLEGLGSFF. The DNA for the CDR3 is TGTGCCAGCAGTTTAGAAGGACTTGGGTCTTTCTTT. The rearrangement joins TRBV12-3 or TRBV12-4 to TRBJ1-1; no firm D call. The CDR3 consists of 12 residues. Trimming stripped 1 base from V and 12 bases from J, with 12 bases between.

The chain joins TRBV7-8 to TRBJ1-1, with no clear D. The CDR3 consists of 13 residues. CDR1 is SGHVS and CDR2 is FQNEAQ in the germline V gene. V lost 4 bases to trimming and J lost 0 bases, with 6 bases between them. The CDR3 reads CASSSGMNTEAFF. DNA for the CDR3: TGTGCCAGCAGCTCCGGGATGAACACTGAAGCTTTCTTT.

The CDR3 DNA reads as TGTGCCAGCAGCCCACTCACCCAGGTAGAGAACACTGAAGCTTTCTTT. Protein sequence: CASSPLTQVENTEAFF. The genes are TRBV5-6 and TRBJ1-1; D remains ambiguous. Trimming pared 4 bases from V and 1 base from J, leaving 17 bases between. The CDR3 covers 16 residues. Looked up from germline, CDR1 is SGHDT and CDR2 is YYEEEE. The whole variable domain, remainder taken from reference TRBV5-6 and TRBJ1-1, is DAGVTQSPTHLIKTRGQQVTLRCSPKSGHDTVSWYQQALGQGPQFIFQYYEEEERQRGNFPDRFSGHQFPNYSSELNVNALLLGDSALYLCASSPLTQVENTEAFFGQGTRLTVV.

In its sample, this clone was seen many times. The chain combines TRBV27 with TRBJ2-7, with 7 positions matching TRBD2. The V gene's germline CDR1 is MNHEY and CDR2 SMNVEV (reference sequence). The CDR3 is made up of 14 amino acids. With 3 bases clipped from V and 0 bases from J, the junction kept 2 bases outside the gene matches. For the CDR3, the DNA is TGTGCCAGCAGTTTTTCTAGCGGCTCCTACGAGCAGTACTTC. Its translation: CASSFSSGSYEQYF.

The chain joins TRBV18 to TRBJ1-5, with TRBD1 matching over 7 bases. Per the germline V gene, CDR1 is KGHSH and CDR2 is LQKENI. The CDR3 consists of 13 residues. V lost 4 bases to trimming and J lost 5 bases; unmatched junction nucleotides: 2. The CDR3 DNA follows: TGTGCCAGCTCACAAGGGACAGATCAGCCCCAGCATTTT. It is translated as CASSQGTDQPQHF.